One and the same sample provided the 15 T cell receptor beta chains below, sequenced in a study of shared clonotypes between healthy human individuals. In the naive CD8 group, cells lacked CD45RO and were positively selected for CCR7, so terminally differentiated effector memory CD45RA+ cells were left out. TCRdb's copy holds only in-frame clones and misses some; the assay was immunoSEQ multiplex PCR. Here the sample spans about 2 million clones, just under 95% being singletons. Sequenced sample: naive CD8+ T cells sorted from blood. The receptors were gathered from a man younger than 30 in good health.

This sequence joins TRBV15 and TRBJ2-1, with 7 bases fitting TRBD2. V lost 3 bases, J lost 6 bases, and 11 bases stayed unmatched. The germline gives CDR1 LNHNV, CDR2 YYDKDF (reference sequence). The CDR3 is made up of 16 amino acids. The DNA of the CDR3 is TGTGCCACCAGCAGTTCTAGGGCCTGGGGGGGCAATGAGCAGTTCTTC. Protein product: CATSSSRAWGGNEQFF.

The V and J genes are TRBV10-3 and TRBJ1-1, with no clear D. V was pared by 0 bases and J by 0 bases, with 8 bases between. Germline V gene sequence: CDR1 ENHRY, CDR2 SYGVKD. There are 15 residues in the CDR3. Here the CDR3 DNA reads TGTGCCATCAGTGAGTCGGCAGGCTTGAACACTGAAGCTTTCTTT. Its protein is CAISESAGLNTEAFF.

The chain links TRBV5-4 to TRBJ2-7, with 12 bases fitting TRBD1. Looked up from germline, CDR1 is SGHNT and CDR2 is YYREEE (reference sequence). The CDR3 loop spans 15 amino acids. V was pared by 4 bases and J by 7 bases, with 9 bases of the junction left unmatched. The DNA for the CDR3 is TGTGCCAGCAGCCCTCGGGGACAGGGGGCGCTTGAGCAGTACTTC. It yields the protein CASSPRGQGALEQYF.

The chain couples TRBV27 to TRBJ1-2, with TRBD1 identical over 7 bases. V was clipped by 8 bases and J by 3 bases; unmatched bases: 9. The CDR3 covers 14 residues. Per the germline V gene, CDR1 is MNHEY and CDR2 is SMNVEV (reference sequence). This chain's CDR3 is CASSTDRVDYGYTF. For the CDR3, the DNA is TGTGCCAGCTCCACCGACAGGGTCGACTATGGCTACACCTTC.

This clone has only one observation. The CDR3 is CASSPIVDTQYF. The CDR3 region has the DNA TGTGCCAGCAGCCCAATAGTGGATACGCAGTATTTT. The chain employs TRBV9 and TRBJ2-3; D is ambiguous. There are 12 residues in the CDR3. The ends were cut back, 4 bases at V and 6 bases at J, with 9 bases in the middle. In germline, CDR1 is SGDLS, CDR2 YYNGEE.

The chain links TRBV7-9 to TRBJ2-5; D might be TRBD2 (6 bases). The CDR3 is made up of 13 amino acids. The V and J ends lost 8 bases and 2 bases respectively, with 12 bases between them. Germline-derived CDR1 and CDR2 are SEHNR and FQNEAQ (reference sequence). The CDR3 coding sequence is TGTGCCAGCCGGCTAGCGTTACAAGAGACCCAGTACTTC. This codes for CASRLALQETQYF.

Only one count was recorded for this clone. The rearrangement uses TRBV7-8 and TRBJ1-5, with 9 bases matching TRBD1. Germline V gene lookup returns CDR1 SGHVS and CDR2 FQNEAQ. The CDR3 is 14 amino acids. Germline trimming cut 3 bases from V and 7 bases from J; bases unmatched to any gene: 4. In DNA form, the CDR3 reads TGTGCCAGCAGCTTGGGACAGGGCGAACAGCCCCAGCATTTT. Protein product: CASSLGQGEQPQHF.

The chain has TRBV10-2 and TRBJ2-7; D call uncertain. Trimming removed 3 bases at V and 0 bases at J, with 6 bases between. The CDR3 runs 13 residues. Germline-derived CDR1 and CDR2 are WSHSY and SAAADI. CDR3 region: CASSDGVSYEQYF. CDR3 coding DNA: TGCGCCAGCAGTGATGGGGTCTCCTACGAGCAGTACTTC.

V usage is TRBV6-5 and J usage is TRBJ2-7; D may match TRBD1 or TRBD2 (5 bases each). Trimming took off 5 bases at V and 4 bases at J, with 18 bases between the two ends. The CDR3 runs 15 residues. Germline-derived CDR1 and CDR2 are MNHEY and SVGAGI. This CDR3 reads CASSPSTYWGYEQYF. The CDR3 bases are TGTGCCAGCAGTCCTTCGACATACTGGGGGTACGAGCAGTACTTC.

The chain carries TRBV21-1 and TRBJ2-3; the table names TRBD2, a call not compared with the DNA. TRBV21-1 is designated a pseudogene. The CDR3 has 15 amino acids. For the CDR3, the DNA is TGTGCCAGCAGCACGATTCCGCGGGGCACAGATACGCAGTATTTT. It is translated as CASSTIPRGTDTQYF.

CDR3 sequence: CASTGDNQPQHF. CDR3 nucleotide sequence: TGTGCCAGCACAGGGGACAATCAGCCCCAGCATTTT. V is TRBV7-9 and J is TRBJ1-5; D is possibly TRBD1 (6 bases). This CDR3 spans 12 amino acids. V was pared by 7 bases and J by 3 bases, with 7 bases between. Germline assignment: CDR1 SEHNR and CDR2 FQNEAQ (reference sequence).

V usage is TRBV27 and J usage is TRBJ1-6; D is possibly TRBD1 (5 bases). Trimming cost V 2 bases and J 12 bases, with 14 bases left between them. CDR3 size: 14 residues. Germline loops: CDR1 MNHEY, CDR2 SMNVEV (reference sequence). The CDR3 protein is CASSLQGMSVPLHF. CDR3 coding DNA: TGTGCCAGCAGTTTACAGGGAATGAGTGTACCCCTCCACTTT.

This clone has just one count. The genes are TRBV5-6 and TRBJ1-4; possible D gene TRBD1, 5 bases. In germline, CDR1 is SGHDT, CDR2 YYEEEE. This CDR3 has 14 amino acids. Trimming removed 0 bases at V and 8 bases at J, with 11 bases between. CDR3 coding DNA: TGTGCCAGCAGCTTGGGGCGACGGGACGAAAAACTGTTTTTT. Translating gives CASSLGRRDEKLFF. The full variable domain, its missing parts supplied by reference TRBV5-6 and TRBJ1-4, is DAGVTQSPTHLIKTRGQQVTLRCSPKSGHDTVSWYQQALGQGPQFIFQYYEEEERQRGNFPDRFSGHQFPNYSSELNVNALLLGDSALYLCASSLGRRDEKLFFGSGTQLSVL.

The CDR3: CAISEDSAYEQYF. CDR3 coding DNA: TGTGCCATCAGCGAGGACAGCGCCTACGAGCAGTACTTC. This sequence joins TRBV10-3 and TRBJ2-7, with D possibly being TRBD1 (6 bases). The germline V and J ends were trimmed by 6 bases and 2 bases, with 11 bases remaining between them. The CDR3 has 13 residues. CDR1 is ENHRY and CDR2 is SYGVKD in the germline V gene.

The chain recombines TRBV11-3 with TRBJ1-1; weak D call: TRBD1 (5 bases). Germline assignment: CDR1 SGHNT and CDR2 YENEEA. This CDR3 contains 12 residues. The V gene lost 5 bases and the J gene lost 6 bases, with 10 bases spanning the gap. DNA of the CDR3: TGTGCCAGCAGCCTCGGGACTTCTGAAGCTTTCTTT. This sequence encodes CASSLGTSEAFF.